The sequence of this T cell receptor (beta chain) was determined in a study of shared clonotypes between healthy human individuals (dated by TCRdb to the early 2020s). A note on the overall study: A couple of women and a few men aged 18 to 49 years were included in the cohort. Per donor, leukapheresis produced somewhere between about 0.9 and 10 billion PBMCs. For each donor, three plates each were used for CD4 naive and CD4 memory, two plates were used for CD8 naive, and one plate was used for CD8 memory. To increase sequencing depth and limit assay-specific biases, different laboratories used diverse techniques to prepare libraries and sequence TCR repertoires. The study deeply sequenced blood TCR repertoires of 5 or 6 healthy adults to estimate repertoire size and the extent of clonotype sharing between individuals.

CDR1 and CDR2, looked up from the germline V gene, are MGHRA and YSYEKL. The CDR3 goes from the cysteine to the phenylalanine over 15 residues. The entry retains the CDR3 DNA only, 45 bases that are in frame from base 1. Trimming costs V 3 bases and J 1 base, and their ends lie 11 bases apart. Regarding this clone: Its antigen specificity is not known. No much larger clone is present one base from it, and per-base qualities are unavailable.

Donors were healthy HIV-negative adults with no recently reported acute infections or vaccinations. All donors were Caucasian adults living in Nashville, Tennessee, USA. CD4+ T cells were enriched by magnetic negative selection, after which naive cells were positively selected on CD45RA and the negative fraction was taken as the memory subset. Blood was obtained by leukapheresis, after which PBMCs were separated by Ficoll-Histopaque density gradient centrifugation and cryopreserved in liquid nitrogen vapor phase. Analytical flow cytometry was used to check the purity and quantity of every magnetically sorted T cell population. Genomic DNA was isolated from each sorted fraction and quantified by UV absorbance on a Nanodrop 2000c. Using the deep immunoSEQ assay, multiplex PCR amplified TCR CDR3 regions from genomic DNA. Extracted genomic DNA from each cell subset was distributed evenly across all wells of several immunoSEQ 96-well plates, and each plate was treated as a replicate. For sorted subsets, each replicate PCR was loaded with roughly 0.2 ug genomic DNA, equivalent to some 31,000 T cell genomes. Purified libraries were quantified with a Qubit 3.0 fluorometer, sized on a Bioanalyzer 2100, and re-quantified with the KAPA Library Quantification kit. Every immunoSEQ 96-well plate was sequenced on a separate single-read 150-cycle Illumina NextSeq 550 flow cell. The paper's data handling went like this. Because only junctional sequences without quality scores were contained in the immunoSEQ output, filtering matching that applied to full-length reads could not be performed. To assign V/J genes and CDR3, sequences were annotated using PyIR, a Python wrapper for IgBLAST v1.9, with IMGT germline references. Reads were removed for weak V/J assignments (E-value above 1e-6), missing CDR3, stop codons, out-of-frame junctions, or ambiguous translated residues. A V3J clonotype was defined by an identical inferred V gene, J gene, and CDR3 amino acid sequence. To compute the percentage overlap between repertoires, the number of shared unique clonotypes was divided by the size of the smaller repertoire. Three approaches were used to assess repertoire richness: RTK rarefaction, the Chao1 estimator, and Recon v2.1 estimates of unobserved clonotypes. OLGA was used to compute generation probabilities for all TCRbeta clonotypes that the gDNA method yielded from four donors. TCRdb took over this immuneACCESS table, retaining in-frame rearrangements with V and J assigned. Such tables are incomplete; in checked studies, under half of the missing clones stem from an unresolved V gene, and the remainder is unexplained. V, J and clone size derive from that table, while D and trimming were established from the DNA sequence. For this sample the table gives around 1.1 million clones, of which 77% were detected only once. The ten biggest clones cover 0.89% of the sample.

The research as a whole found: Compared with non-shared clonotypes, the clonotypes found in all four sorted-subset donors had higher generation probabilities. Approximately 5% of naive CD4, roughly 3.6% of naive CD8, 2.3% of memory CD4, and about 0.4% of memory CD8 clonotypes were shared across several donors. Sampling was restricted to blood, and TCR repertoires in tissues likely differ from the TCR repertoires found in blood. Even with the large sequencing depth, rarefaction of the sorted-subset datasets indicated that sequencing was incomplete. Because the study included only a small number of donors, the genetic and exposure-history diversity represented was limited. Estimated clonotype richness was generally larger for naive than for memory subsets. Based on pairwise subsampling, the degree of clonotype sharing among donors was expected to be affected by sequencing depth.

The sample taken for sequencing was memory CD4+ T cells from PBMCs. In light of the paper, this sample's cell subset or site label describes: CD45RA-negative fraction. The chain couples TRBV4-1 to TRBJ2-3, with a tentative D call of TRBD1 or TRBD2, each matching 5 bases. This TCR was recovered from a man aged 18 to 30 in good health. Some clones in this sample may be carry-over from other donors' samples. The nucleotides read TGCGCCAGCAGCCAGAGGGACGGGGGCACAGATACGCAGTATTTT. Its amino acids are CASSQRDGGTDTQYF.